Shown below are 10 T cell receptor beta chains from a single sample sequenced in a study of OX40 agonist ivuxolimab in advanced cancers. Sequencing used immunoSEQ multiplex PCR; TCRdb keeps in-frame clones, though not all of them. Among more than 70,000 clones listed, around 86% were seen once. Sequenced material: CD4+ or CD8+ T cells sorted from blood, taken in a trial of the OX40 agonist ivuxolimab. The receptor source for this set is an adult with an advanced solid tumor such as melanoma, head and neck, liver or kidney cancer.

The chain uses TRBV5-1 and TRBJ2-5; D remains unclear. The germline V and J ends were trimmed by 5 bases and 2 bases, with 7 bases remaining between them. Germline CDR1 and CDR2: SGHRS and YFSETQ. This CDR3 comprises 12 residues. The CDR3 DNA follows: TGCGCCAGCAGGCTGGGACAAGAGACCCAGTACTTC. Translated: CASRLGQETQYF. Based on the CDR3 plus reference TRBV5-1 and TRBJ2-5, the full variable domain is KAGVTQTPRYLIKTRGQQVTLSCSPISGHRSVSWYQQTPGQGLQFLFEYFSETQRNKGNFPGRFSGRQFSNSRSEMNVSTLELGDSALYLCASRLGQETQYFGPGTRLLVL.

The V gene is TRBV4-2, the J gene TRBJ2-3; 9 bases map to TRBD2. V was clipped by 1 base and J by 3 bases; unmatched bases: 8. The CDR3 is 17 residues long. Germline-derived CDR1 and CDR2 are LGHNA and YNFKEQ. CDR3 in DNA: TGTGCCAGCAGCCAAGTCGGCACTAGCGGGCGAACAGATACGCAGTATTTT. It codes for CASSQVGTSGRTDTQYF.

The V gene is TRBV6-5, the J gene TRBJ1-1; D is undetermined. Germline assignment: CDR1 MNHEY and CDR2 SVGAGI. This CDR3 has 15 amino acids. Trimming pared 6 bases from V and 4 bases from J, leaving 18 bases between. This CDR3 is CASSSRIAGGTEAFF. The CDR3 nucleotides read TGTGCCAGCAGCTCCAGGATTGCGGGAGGCACTGAAGCTTTCTTT.

This chain connects TRBV28 to TRBJ1-2; D remains ambiguous. This CDR3 spans 12 amino acids. Germline V lookup: CDR1 MDHEN, CDR2 SYDVKM. Trimming took off 5 bases at V and 2 bases at J, with 6 bases between the two ends. The CDR3 nucleotides read TGTGCCAGCAGTGGTAACAACTATGGCTACACCTTC. It specifies CASSGNNYGYTF.

The V call is TRBV4-3, the J call TRBJ1-3; a weak D match, TRBD1 (5 bases). Germline V gene lookup returns CDR1 LGHNA and CDR2 YSLEER. V was trimmed by 1 base and J by 5 bases, leaving 15 bases between them. The length of the CDR3 is 16 residues. The CDR3: CASSQGGRQMRNTIYF. In DNA, the CDR3 is TGCGCCAGCAGCCAAGGGGGCAGGCAGATGAGAAACACCATATATTTT.

This chain connects TRBV7-8 to TRBJ2-5; D gene ambiguous. The CDR3 length is 14 residues. Germline V gene data show CDR1 as SGHVS and CDR2 as FQNEAQ. The V and J ends lost 1 base and 0 bases respectively, with 6 bases between them. The CDR3 sequence is CASSLEEYQETQYF. The DNA for the CDR3 is TGTGCCAGCAGCTTAGAGGAGTACCAAGAGACCCAGTACTTC.

The CDR3 DNA is TGTGCCATCACTCCTGGGGGACTCAGATATGGCTACACCTTC. Its protein is CAITPGGLRYGYTF. The chain carries TRBV10-3 and TRBJ1-2; possibly TRBD1 for D (5 bases). Deletions cut 7 bases from V and 5 bases from J, with 17 bases between. The length of the CDR3 is 14 residues. CDR1 and CDR2 from the germline V gene are ENHRY and SYGVKD.

The V and J genes are TRBV6-5 and TRBJ1-1; D may be TRBD1 (5 bases). The CDR3 is made up of 14 amino acids. V was pared by 7 bases and J by 1 base, with 13 bases between. Germline-derived CDR1 and CDR2 are MNHEY and SVGAGI. Here the CDR3 reads CASKTGRANTEAFF. DNA of the CDR3: TGTGCCAGCAAGACGGGCAGGGCGAACACTGAAGCTTTCTTT.

The J gene is TRBJ1-3, the V gene TRBV7-9; no definite D call. The CDR3 has 17 residues. Trimming cost V 0 bases and J 0 bases, with 12 bases left between them. Looked up from germline, CDR1 is SEHNR and CDR2 is FQNEAQ (reference sequence). In DNA, the CDR3 is TGTGCCAGCAGCTTAGCTTCAGGTATCATCTCTGGAAACACCATATATTTT. It is translated as CASSLASGIISGNTIYF.

CDR3 sequence reads: CASRDGQGAAKNIQYF. CDR3 DNA: TGTGCCAGCAGGGATGGACAGGGGGCCGCCAAAAACATTCAGTACTTC. This sequence joins TRBV5-4 and TRBJ2-4; the match to TRBD1 covers 11 bases. The trim removed 5 bases at V and 1 base at J, leaving 5 bases unmatched. This CDR3 is built from 16 residues. Germline CDR1 is SGHNT and CDR2 is YYREEE (reference sequence).